These T cell receptor beta chains were read from a single sample in a study of molecular identifiers for immune sequencing clone quantification. One entry per CDR3 protein, called by TCRdb with MiXCR from the PCR reads. This sample has about 640,000 distinct CDR3 sequences, with just under 20% found just once. The sequencing sample was made of naive CD8+ T cells from blood, with Jurkat cell RNA spiked in. All receptors come from a human donor in good health. Some libraries in this study had Jurkat cell RNA spiked in. Both conserved end residues are part of each CDR3. D genes are given only for firm matches.

D gene,J gene,V gene,CDR3 protein
TRBD2,TRBJ2-3,TRBV27,CASRLGLAVTDTQYF
-,TRBJ2-7,TRBV10-3,CAITDGGEQYF
-,TRBJ2-5,TRBV15,CATSREVPGETQYF
-,TRBJ2-2,TRBV11-2,CASNRQRWGSNTGELFF
TRBD2,TRBJ2-1,TRBV4-1,CASSQVAGGNNEQFF
-,TRBJ2-3,TRBV29-1,CSGSYTDTQYF
-,TRBJ1-1,TRBV27,CASGSEGGGTEAFF
TRBD1,TRBJ1-4,TRBV5-6,CASSWMTGNEKLFF
-,TRBJ2-2,TRBV3-1,CASSSKDRAGELFF
-,TRBJ1-1,TRBV27,CASSPRPLAEAFF
-,TRBJ2-7,TRBV9,CASSGGPSLYEQYF
-,TRBJ1-2,TRBV29-1,CSAIQMGAIYGYTF